This paragraph reports one TCR beta chain. Its specificity is not known. The sample contains more than one DNA sequence encoding this CDR3. This sample was taken from a study of cytomegalovirus exposure and HLA in healthy donors. Study-wide findings and caveats: Cytomegalovirus association was assigned to under 200 TCR beta chains.

Germline V gene sequence: CDR1 SGDLS, CDR2 YYNGEE. The J segment lost 3 bases and the V segment lost 0 bases, leaving 4 bases of the junction unmatched. The CDR3 is 15 amino acids. Method: immunoSEQ multiplex PCR; TCRdb's copy keeps in-frame clones and lacks some. The repertoire has approximately 270,000 clones, around 91% of them found once; the top ten carry roughly 0.4%. Sequenced material: PBMCs. This sequence was found in a woman aged 18 to 35 in good health and CMV-seronegative. The V gene is TRBV9, the J gene TRBJ2-7; 9 bases match TRBD1. In DNA, the CDR3 is TGTGCCAGCAGCGTAGGGGGACAGGGAAGCTACGAGCAGTACTTC. It translates to CASSVGGQGSYEQYF.